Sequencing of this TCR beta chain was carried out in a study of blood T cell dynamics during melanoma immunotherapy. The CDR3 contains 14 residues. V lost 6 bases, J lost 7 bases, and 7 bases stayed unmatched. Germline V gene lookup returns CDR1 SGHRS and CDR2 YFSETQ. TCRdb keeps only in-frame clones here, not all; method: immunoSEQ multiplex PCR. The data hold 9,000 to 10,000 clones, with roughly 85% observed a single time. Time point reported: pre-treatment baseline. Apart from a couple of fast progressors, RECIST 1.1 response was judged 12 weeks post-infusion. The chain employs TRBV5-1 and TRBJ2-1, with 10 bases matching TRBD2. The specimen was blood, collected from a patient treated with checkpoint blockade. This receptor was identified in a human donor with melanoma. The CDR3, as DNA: TGCGCCAGCACCCGAGCGGGGGGGTTAAATGAGCAGTTCTTC. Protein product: CASTRAGGLNEQFF.